These 24 T cell receptor beta chains were sequenced from one sample in a study of blood T cell repertoires in COVID-19 (dated by TCRdb to the early 2020s). To prepare the library, the immunoSEQ multiplex PCR assay was applied. Not all clones reach the TCRdb copy of this immuneACCESS table, which keeps in-frame sequences only. Checked studies attribute under half of the gap to unresolved V genes and leave the rest unexplained. The sample has approximately 300,000 clones on record, roughly 87% of them singletons. The biggest ten clones account for approximately 6% of the sample. The sequencing sample was made of PBMCs or T cells enriched from blood (not recorded which). These receptors were taken from a woman in her twenties or thirties who had recovered from COVID-19.

The V and J genes are TRBV20-1 and TRBJ2-1; TRBD1 matches at 8 bases. The CDR3 contains 19 residues. V lost 3 bases, J lost 6 bases, and 22 bases stayed unmatched. CDR1 DFQATT and CDR2 SNEGSKA come from the germline V gene (reference sequence). The CDR3 here is CSASGDRGVPAFLANEQFF. The DNA of the CDR3 is TGCAGTGCTAGTGGAGACAGGGGTGTCCCGGCGTTCTTGGCCAATGAGCAGTTCTTC.

The chain uses TRBV5-6 and TRBJ2-1; D not certain. Trimming took off 6 bases at V and 0 bases at J, with 7 bases between the two ends. This CDR3 is 13 amino acids long. Germline V gives CDR1 SGHDT, CDR2 YYEEEE. In nucleotides, the CDR3 is TGTGCCAGCAATCCCTTCTCCTACAATGAGCAGTTCTTC. Protein sequence: CASNPFSYNEQFF.

The chain joins TRBV6-5 to TRBJ1-5; weak D call: TRBD1 (6 bases). The V end was cut by 8 bases, the J end by 1 base, with 15 bases between. CDR1 and CDR2 (germline): MNHEY, SVGAGI. This CDR3 has 15 residues. The CDR3 DNA reads TGTGCCAGCCGCTTTGCAGGGGCAAGCAATCAGCCCCAGCATTTT. Amino acid sequence: CASRFAGASNQPQHF.

The genes are TRBV15 and TRBJ1-4, with a possible D match to TRBD1 (5 bases). Germline V gene data show CDR1 as LNHNV and CDR2 as YYDKDF (reference sequence). The CDR3 runs 16 residues. V gave up 1 base and J gave up 0 bases, with 9 bases separating them. The CDR3 loop is CATSRGRTSTNEKLFF. The CDR3 region has the DNA TGTGCCACCAGCAGAGGACGGACATCAACTAATGAAAAACTGTTTTTT.

This chain joins TRBV15 and TRBJ1-1; 8 nucleotides align to TRBD1. The germline gives CDR1 LNHNV, CDR2 YYDKDF (reference sequence). J gave up 6 bases and V 5 bases, and 8 bases lay outside the gene matches. This CDR3 spans 14 amino acids. The CDR3 sequence: CATSPWDRISEAFF. The CDR3 DNA follows: TGTGCCACCAGCCCCTGGGACAGGATATCTGAAGCTTTCTTT.

The chain links TRBV6-5 to TRBJ1-1, with 10 bases matching TRBD1. CDR1 is MNHEY, CDR2 SVGAGI, per germline. Trimming removed 6 bases from V and 8 bases from J; junction bases left unmatched: 6. There are 13 residues in the CDR3. The chain's CDR3 is CASSRLTGGEAFF. CDR3 in DNA: TGTGCCAGCAGCAGGTTGACAGGGGGCGAAGCTTTCTTT.

This clone was seen a handful of times. J is TRBJ2-7 and V is TRBV2, with D possibly TRBD1 on 5 matching bases. This CDR3 comprises 14 residues. The germline CDR1 and CDR2 sequences are SNHLY and FYNNEI. The ends were cut back, 7 bases at V and 0 bases at J, with 13 bases in the middle. CDR3 in amino acids: CASTDWTSSYEQYF. The CDR3 nucleotides read TGTGCCAGCACCGACTGGACAAGCTCCTACGAGCAGTACTTC.

The chain is built from TRBV30 and TRBJ1-1; the match to TRBD1 covers 9 bases. V dropped 5 bases and J dropped 5; count of bases not matched to a gene: 9. Germline V lookup: CDR1 GTSNPN, CDR2 SVGIG (reference sequence). This CDR3 has 14 amino acids. Here the CDR3 reads CAWGRGQGGTEAFF. The CDR3 region has the DNA TGTGCCTGGGGGAGGGGACAGGGAGGGACTGAAGCTTTCTTT.

The chain has TRBV6-5 and TRBJ1-2, with 7 nucleotides matching TRBD1. Per the germline V gene, CDR1 is MNHEY and CDR2 is SVGAGI. The CDR3 runs to 12 residues. The V segment lost 10 bases and the J segment 4 bases; nucleotides outside the gene matches: 6. CDR3 nucleotides: TGTGCCATAACAGGGGCTCTCTATGGCTACACCTTC. This sequence encodes CAITGALYGYTF.

The genes are TRBV11-3 and TRBJ2-3; the D gene is possibly TRBD2 (5 bases). Trimming left V 1 base short and J 5 bases short, with 7 bases between. CDR3 size: 13 residues. Germline V gives CDR1 SGHNT, CDR2 YENEEA. This CDR3 reads CASSLAGKDTQYF. CDR3 sequence (DNA): TGTGCCAGCAGCTTAGCGGGAAAAGATACGCAGTATTTT. The complete variable domain, with remaining parts taken from reference TRBV11-3 and TRBJ2-3, reads EAGVVQSPRYKIIEKKQPVAFWCNPISGHNTLYWYLQNLGQGPELLIRYENEEAVDDSQLPKDRFSAERLKGVDSTLKIQPAELGDSAVYLCASSLAGKDTQYFGPGTRLTVL.

This clone was found a few times. This sequence joins TRBV2 and TRBJ1-5; 8 bases match TRBD1. The CDR3 has 13 residues. The germline CDR1 and CDR2 sequences are SNHLY and FYNNEI. Germline trimming cut 6 bases from V and 11 bases from J; bases unmatched to any gene: 9. Written as DNA, the CDR3 is TGTGCCAGCAGCGACAGGGGAAGAGGGGCCCAGCATTTT. Translation gives CASSDRGRGAQHF. Based on the CDR3 plus reference TRBV2 and TRBJ1-5, the full variable domain is EPEVTQTPSHQVTQMGQEVILRCVPISNHLYFYWYRQILGQKVEFLVSFYNNEISEKSEIFDDQFSVERPDGSNFTLKIRSTKLEDSAMYFCASSDRGRGAQHFGDGTRLSIL.

The chain employs TRBV7-2 and TRBJ1-2; weak D call: TRBD1 (6 bases). CDR1 is SGHTA and CDR2 is FQGNSA in the germline V gene. The V gene lost 6 bases and the J gene lost 4 bases, with 27 bases spanning the gap. The CDR3 consists of 18 residues. As DNA, the CDR3 is TGTGCCAGCAGTACAAGGGCACAGGGTTTCAGATTGGGCTATGGCTACACCTTC. Protein sequence: CASSTRAQGFRLGYGYTF.

The V gene is TRBV18, the J gene TRBJ1-1; 8 bases fit TRBD1. Germline V gives CDR1 KGHSH, CDR2 LQKENI. This CDR3 region has 14 residues. V lost 4 bases to trimming and J lost 5 bases; unmatched junction nucleotides: 6. In DNA form, the CDR3 reads TGTGCCAGCTCACTAAAGGACAGGGATACTGAAGCTTTCTTT. This encodes CASSLKDRDTEAFF.

The gene calls are TRBV19 and TRBJ1-5, with a possible D match to TRBD1 (5 bases). Looked up from germline, CDR1 is LNHDA and CDR2 is SQIVND (reference sequence). V was cut by 8 bases and J by 1 base, with 15 bases left in between. The CDR3 totals 15 residues. In nucleotides, the CDR3 is TGTGCCAGTTCCTGGGGGACTGTGAGCAATCAGCCCCAGCATTTT. It encodes CASSWGTVSNQPQHF.

The J gene is TRBJ1-2, the V gene TRBV7-8; 7 bases align to TRBD1. The trim removed 5 bases at V and 5 bases at J, leaving 8 bases unmatched. The CDR3 is 14 residues long. Germline V gene data show CDR1 as SGHVS and CDR2 as FQNEAQ. CDR3 nucleotides: TGTGCCAGCAGCACCAGACAGGGAATGTATGGCTACACCTTC. It codes for CASSTRQGMYGYTF.

CDR3: CASSLGREETQYF. CDR3 nucleotide sequence: TGCGCCAGCAGCCTCGGACGGGAGGAGACCCAGTACTTC. This rearrangement joins TRBV10-1 to TRBJ2-5, with D perhaps TRBD2 (6 bases). This CDR3 is 13 amino acids long. Trimming shortened V by 6 bases and J by 5 bases, and 13 bases separated the two germline ends. Germline V gene lookup returns CDR1 WNHNN and CDR2 SYGVQD (reference sequence).

The J gene is TRBJ1-5, the V gene TRBV7-9; D unclear. Per the germline V gene, CDR1 is SEHNR and CDR2 is FQNEAQ (reference sequence). The length of the CDR3 is 16 residues. V shed 1 base and J shed 0 bases, with 10 bases lying between them. DNA for the CDR3: TGTGCCAGCAGCTTAGAGGAGGACCATAGCAATCAGCCCCAGCATTTT. Protein product: CASSLEEDHSNQPQHF.

The V gene is TRBV30, the J gene TRBJ2-3; the match to TRBD2 covers 10 bases. V was clipped by 0 bases and J by 6 bases; unmatched bases: 9. CDR3 length: 16 amino acids. Germline CDR1 is GTSNPN and CDR2 is SVGIG (reference sequence). CDR3 region: CAWSVLAGATLDTQYF. CDR3 bases: TGTGCCTGGAGTGTGCTAGCGGGGGCGACCTTGGATACGCAGTATTTT.

The chain joins TRBV6-2 or TRBV6-3 to TRBJ1-1; weak D call: TRBD1 (6 bases). CDR3 size: 16 residues. Germline CDR1 is MNHEY and CDR2 is SVGEGT. V lost 0 bases to trimming and J lost 1 base, with 12 bases between them. DNA for the CDR3: TGTGCCAGCAGTTACTCACAGGGAAAGTGGAACACTGAAGCTTTCTTT. Protein: CASSYSQGKWNTEAFF.

This chain connects TRBV11-1 to TRBJ1-5; D might be TRBD1 (5 bases). V was pared by 3 bases and J by 3 bases, with 6 bases between. Germline V gene data show CDR1 as SGHAT and CDR2 as FQDESV (reference sequence). The CDR3 is 13 amino acids. The CDR3 is CASSLTDNQPQHF. The CDR3 DNA is TGTGCCAGCAGCTTGACAGACAATCAGCCCCAGCATTTT.

The rearrangement links TRBV19 to TRBJ1-2, with 8 bases fitting TRBD1. V was clipped by 7 bases and J by 2 bases; unmatched bases: 12. Germline V gives CDR1 LNHDA, CDR2 SQIVND (reference sequence). The length of the CDR3 is 16 residues. The CDR3 is CASNNPGTGENYGYTF. CDR3 in DNA: TGTGCCAGTAATAACCCCGGGACAGGAGAAAACTATGGCTACACCTTC.

The chain links TRBV27 to TRBJ1-1; TRBD1 agrees at 10 bases. CDR1 and CDR2 (germline): MNHEY, SMNVEV (reference sequence). This CDR3 contains 14 residues. The V and J ends lost 6 bases and 4 bases, in that order; junction bases with no gene match: 5. The CDR3 protein is CASSWGQGITEAFF. CDR3 DNA: TGTGCCAGCAGCTGGGGACAGGGGATCACTGAAGCTTTCTTT.

This clone was observed a single time. The chain has TRBV29-1 and TRBJ1-2; weak D call: TRBD1 (5 bases). The CDR3 consists of 10 residues. The V end lost 1 base, the J end lost 14 bases, and 11 bases lay between the germline ends. Germline V gene lookup returns CDR1 SQVTM and CDR2 ANQGSEA. The CDR3 sequence is CSVEAQGITF. The CDR3 DNA is TGCAGCGTTGAAGCCCAGGGTATTACCTTC.

V gene TRBV15 combines with J gene TRBJ1-5; TRBD1 might be the D (5 bases). Trimming pared 4 bases from V and 3 bases from J, leaving 13 bases between. Per germline, CDR1 LNHNV and CDR2 YYDKDF (reference sequence). There are 15 residues in the CDR3. CDR3 sequence: CATSNTRATNQPQHF. The CDR3 bases are TGTGCCACCAGCAATACCAGGGCTACCAATCAGCCCCAGCATTTT.